These 30 T cell receptor beta chains came from one sample sequenced in a study of T cells after yellow fever vaccination (dated by TCRdb to the late 2010s). This specimen's treatment or condition label, interpreted: live attenuated yellow fever vaccine strain. Library prep was done by 5' RACE. The data were produced on an Illumina HiSeq 2500. TCRdb took the public reads, trimmed them with fastp at Q25, ran MiXCR for clone calling and kept in-frame beta chains. Under each unique CDR3 protein, matching rows form one entry showing the most common genes and DNA. The sample table records 450,000 to 550,000 distinct CDR3 sequences; 21% of these occur just once. Around 16% of the sample is in the top ten clones. This material consisted of PBMCs, taken about 21 days after the first yellow fever vaccination. Source of these receptors: a man between 18 and 35 years old who received the YFV17D yellow fever vaccine.

This clonotype was picked up a small number of times. This rearrangement joins TRBV7-9 to TRBJ1-2; D is perhaps TRBD1 (5 bases). Germline-derived CDR1 and CDR2 are SEHNR and FQNEAQ (reference sequence). CDR3 length: 16 residues. The V end lost 1 base, the J end lost 3 bases, and 15 bases lay between the germline ends. The CDR3 DNA reads TGTGCCAGCAGCTTAGGAGGGGTCGGGGCAGACTATGGCTACACCTTC. It yields the protein CASSLGGVGADYGYTF. The full variable domain, rest sourced from reference TRBV7-9 and TRBJ1-2, is DTGVSQNPRHKITKRGQNVTFRCDPISEHNRLYWYRQTLGQGPEFLTYFQNEAQLEKSRLLSDRFSAERPKGSFSTLEIQRTEQGDSAMYLCASSLGGVGADYGYTFGSGTRLTVV.

This sequence joins TRBV12-3 or TRBV12-4 and TRBJ2-1, with D possibly being TRBD2 (7 bases). The germline V and J ends were trimmed by 4 bases and 6 bases, with 19 bases remaining between them. CDR3 length equals 16 residues. CDR3 sequence reads: CASSYGLGGTINEQFF. The CDR3 coding sequence is TGTGCCAGCAGTTACGGATTGGGGGGGACAATCAATGAGCAGTTCTTC.

V gene TRBV28 combines with J gene TRBJ1-5, with a tentative D call TRBD1 (5 bases). V was cut by 1 base and J by 3 bases, with 13 bases left in between. This CDR3 is 16 amino acids long. The germline gives CDR1 MDHEN, CDR2 SYDVKM. This CDR3 reads CASSLFAGFANQPQHF. CDR3 sequence (DNA): TGTGCCAGCAGTTTATTCGCAGGGTTTGCCAATCAGCCCCAGCATTTT.

This clonotype was recorded at least ten times. The rearrangement uses TRBV7-9 and TRBJ1-1, with D possibly TRBD1 on 5 matching bases. Germline CDR1 reads SEHNR; CDR2 reads FQNEAQ (reference sequence). The CDR3 is made up of 12 amino acids. V shed 5 bases and J shed 4 bases, with 8 bases lying between them. This CDR3 is CASSAGSTEAFF. As DNA, the CDR3 is TGTGCCAGCAGCGCAGGGTCCACTGAAGCTTTCTTT.

This sequence joins TRBV5-4 and TRBJ2-4, with TRBD1 matching over 9 bases. Germline V gives CDR1 SGHNT, CDR2 YYREEE (reference sequence). V lost 3 bases and J lost 7; bases outside the gene matches: 5. The CDR3 is made up of 14 amino acids. The CDR3 protein is CASSSQQGANIQYF. The CDR3 bases are TGTGCCAGCAGCTCCCAACAGGGGGCGAACATTCAGTACTTC.

The chain recombines TRBV11-2 with TRBJ2-1; 8 bases match TRBD2. Germline values: CDR1 SGHAT, CDR2 FQNNGV. CDR3 length equals 19 residues. The junction had 13 bases not matched to a gene; V was cut back by 2 bases and J by 1 base. The CDR3 here is CASSLYGGVAGTSYNEQFF. CDR3 nucleotides: TGTGCCAGCAGCTTATATGGTGGGGTAGCGGGGACATCCTACAATGAGCAGTTCTTC.

There are a few counts of this clonotype. The chain is built from TRBV3-1 and TRBJ2-5, with D hard to call. The CDR3 consists of 14 residues. CDR1 LGHDT and CDR2 YNNKEL come from the germline V gene (reference sequence). The V end was cut by 0 bases, the J end by 8 bases, with 13 bases between. The CDR3 DNA follows: TGTGCCAGCAGCCAAGATCGGGCAGCCGCCACCCAGTACTTC. Amino acid sequence: CASSQDRAAATQYF.

The V and J genes are TRBV9 and TRBJ2-7; 9 bases agree with TRBD1. Germline V gives CDR1 SGDLS, CDR2 YYNGEE. The CDR3 spans 16 residues. V trimming: 3 bases; J trimming: 3 bases; junction bases outside the gene matches: 10. CDR3 sequence reads: CASSASKTGGLYEQYF. The CDR3 DNA reads TGTGCCAGCAGCGCATCGAAGACAGGGGGGCTCTACGAGCAGTACTTC.

This sequence joins TRBV4-2 and TRBJ2-2; D may be TRBD1 or TRBD2 (5 bases each). There are 17 residues in the CDR3. Germline assignment: CDR1 LGHNA and CDR2 YNFKEQ. The V end was cut by 6 bases, the J end by 0 bases, with 17 bases between. The CDR3 loop reads CASSPLGTPANTGELFF. CDR3 coding DNA: TGTGCCAGCAGTCCGTTGGGGACCCCCGCGAACACCGGGGAGCTGTTTTTT.

The gene calls are TRBV4-1 and TRBJ1-4, with 7 positions matching TRBD1. The V gene end was trimmed by 2 bases and the J gene end by 8 bases; junction bases not matched to a gene: 8. The CDR3 runs 15 residues. Germline-derived CDR1 and CDR2 are MGHRA and YSYEKL. The CDR3 protein is CASSQMTGNEEKLFF. DNA of the CDR3: TGCGCCAGCAGCCAAATGACAGGGAATGAAGAAAAACTGTTTTTT.

The table lists this clonotype with a few counts. The gene calls are TRBV7-8 and TRBJ2-3, with D hard to call. Per the germline V gene, CDR1 is SGHVS and CDR2 is FQNEAQ. The V end lost 0 bases, the J end lost 4 bases, and 5 bases lay between the germline ends. This CDR3 is built from 13 residues. CDR3 bases: TGTGCCAGCAGCTTAGCTCTGGCAGATACGCAGTATTTT. Translated: CASSLALADTQYF.

This chain connects TRBV24-1 to TRBJ2-7; D might be TRBD1 or TRBD2, each matching 6 bases. Trimming took 1 base from V and 2 from J, leaving 14 bases between them. The CDR3 runs 16 residues. The germline gives CDR1 KGHDR, CDR2 SFDVKD. The CDR3 protein is CATSDFGGGSTYEQYF. The CDR3 DNA reads TGTGCCACCAGTGATTTCGGAGGGGGGAGCACCTACGAGCAGTACTTC.

The chain is built from TRBV19 and TRBJ2-7; 9 nucleotides line up with TRBD1. Germline V lookup: CDR1 LNHDA, CDR2 SQIVND (reference sequence). The ends lost 2 bases at V and 7 bases at J; junction bases unmatched: 9. The CDR3 sequence is 15 residues long. CDR3 loop: CASSIKDRGDGEQYF. The CDR3, as DNA: TGTGCCAGTAGTATAAAGGACAGGGGAGATGGGGAGCAGTACTTC.

The chain couples TRBV10-3 to TRBJ2-1; 8 bases align to TRBD2. V dropped 4 bases and J dropped 1; count of bases not matched to a gene: 6. The germline V gene encodes CDR1 ENHRY and CDR2 SYGVKD. This CDR3 has 16 amino acids. CDR3 sequence (DNA): TGTGCCATCAGTGGGGGCGGGGGGCTATCCTACAATGAGCAGTTCTTC. Its protein product is CAISGGGGLSYNEQFF.

The chain couples TRBV6-1 to TRBJ2-2; no reliable D call. The length of the CDR3 is 16 residues. V shed 7 bases and J shed 0 bases, with 15 bases lying between them. CDR1 is MNHNS and CDR2 is SASEGT in the germline V gene. CDR3 protein: CASTSRWGTNTGELFF. CDR3 DNA: TGTGCCAGCACCTCCCGGTGGGGTACGAACACCGGGGAGCTGTTTTTT.

This clonotype was detected only once. The rearrangement links TRBV19 to TRBJ1-3; D might be TRBD1 (5 bases). CDR1 is LNHDA and CDR2 is SQIVND in the germline V gene (reference sequence). Trimming took off 5 bases at V and 3 bases at J, with 8 bases between the two ends. CDR3 size: 13 residues. The CDR3 loop reads CASSVTDGNTIYF. The CDR3 bases are TGTGCCAGTAGTGTGACAGATGGAAACACCATATATTTT.

V is TRBV7-2 and J is TRBJ2-1, with D possibly matching TRBD2 (6 bases). With 8 bases removed from V and 4 bases from J, the gap between germline ends came to 9 bases. Looked up from germline, CDR1 is SGHTA and CDR2 is FQGNSA. This CDR3 has 12 amino acids. The CDR3 bases are TGTGCCAGCCGGGGGTCTTACAATGAGCAGTTCTTC. Translating gives CASRGSYNEQFF.

There are many counts of this clonotype. The chain carries TRBV5-6 and TRBJ2-7; D is possibly TRBD2 (5 bases). The germline CDR1 and CDR2 sequences are SGHDT and YYEEEE. The CDR3 consists of 13 residues. Trimming took off 5 bases at V and 4 bases at J, with 13 bases between the two ends. The CDR3 DNA follows: TGTGCCAGCAGTCTGGGAGATCCGTACGAGCAGTACTTC. Translated: CASSLGDPYEQYF.

This clonotype was detected only a few times. V is TRBV28 and J is TRBJ2-4; a possible D gene is TRBD2 (5 bases). The CDR3 sequence is 17 residues long. CDR1 MDHEN and CDR2 SYDVKM come from the germline V gene. The V end lost 6 bases, the J end lost 4 bases, and 22 bases lay between the germline ends. The CDR3 DNA reads TGTGCCAGCAGCTCCATTGCGACCGGGGATACAAAAAACATTCAGTACTTC. Amino acid sequence: CASSSIATGDTKNIQYF.

V and J are TRBV5-1 and TRBJ2-3; 13 nucleotides match TRBD2. V lost 4 bases and J lost 2; bases outside the gene matches: 4. Germline V gene sequence: CDR1 SGHRS, CDR2 YFSETQ. The CDR3 length is 16 residues. CDR3 region: CASSAGLAGATDTQYF. CDR3 nucleotide sequence: TGCGCCAGCAGCGCCGGACTAGCGGGGGCCACAGATACGCAGTATTTT.

The J gene is TRBJ1-6, the V gene TRBV5-1; D not certain. Looked up from germline, CDR1 is SGHRS and CDR2 is YFSETQ. V shed 2 bases and J shed 0 bases, with 6 bases lying between them. There are 15 residues in the CDR3. The DNA of the CDR3 is TGCGCCAGCAGCTTAGGAAACTCCTATAATTCACCCCTCCACTTT. It codes for CASSLGNSYNSPLHF.

This clonotype has just a few counts. The V and J genes are TRBV3-1 and TRBJ1-5; perhaps TRBD1 as D (6 bases). CDR1 and CDR2 (germline): LGHDT, YNNKEL (reference sequence). The CDR3 sequence is 13 residues long. The V end was cut by 0 bases, the J end by 11 bases, with 11 bases between. CDR3 DNA sequence: TGTGCCAGCAGCCAAGATGTGGCAGGGGCCCAGCATTTT. Protein sequence: CASSQDVAGAQHF.

The chain recombines TRBV7-9 with TRBJ2-1; no clear D. Per the germline V gene, CDR1 is SEHNR and CDR2 is FQNEAQ (reference sequence). CDR3 length: 14 amino acids. With 8 bases removed from V and 3 bases from J, the gap between germline ends came to 14 bases. Here the CDR3 reads CASGPGRRYNEQFF. In DNA, the CDR3 is TGTGCCAGCGGCCCCGGGCGCCGCTACAATGAGCAGTTCTTC.

V usage is TRBV18 and J usage is TRBJ2-1; TRBD1 agrees at 10 bases. The CDR3 length is 14 residues. V shed 8 bases and J 2 bases; nucleotides not matched to a gene: 3. The germline CDR1 and CDR2 sequences are KGHSH and LQKENI. CDR3 DNA sequence: TGTGCCAGCGTAGGGACAGGGGCCTACAATGAGCAGTTCTTC. Protein product: CASVGTGAYNEQFF.

This clonotype has more than one count but fewer than ten. The rearrangement uses TRBV4-3 and TRBJ2-1, with 9 bases identical to TRBD1. The CDR3 spans 16 residues. Germline CDR1 is LGHNA and CDR2 is YSLEER. V dropped 1 base and J dropped 5; count of bases not matched to a gene: 6. The CDR3 loop reads CASSQGVNRGHNEQFF. CDR3 DNA: TGCGCCAGCAGCCAAGGAGTCAACAGGGGGCACAATGAGCAGTTCTTC.

The V gene is TRBV20-1, the J gene TRBJ1-2; D may be TRBD1 (5 bases). The CDR3 is made up of 14 amino acids. Germline loops: CDR1 DFQATT, CDR2 SNEGSKA (reference sequence). Trimming stripped 6 bases from V and 4 bases from J, with 18 bases between. CDR3 bases: TGCAGTGCCCGATCCGTCTGGGGCCTCTATGGCTACACCTTC. Its protein is CSARSVWGLYGYTF.

In its sample, this clonotype was seen a few times. The V call is TRBV6-2 or TRBV6-3, the J call TRBJ2-3; D gene uncertain. CDR3 length: 15 residues. The V gene lost 7 bases and the J gene lost 0 bases, with 14 bases spanning the gap. Germline V gene sequence: CDR1 MNHEY, CDR2 SVGEGT. The CDR3 nucleotides are TGTGCCAGCACTTTCCGGCGAACTAGCACAGATACGCAGTATTTT. This gives the protein CASTFRRTSTDTQYF.

The chain employs TRBV10-1 and TRBJ2-7; 7 bases map to TRBD1. Germline V gene lookup returns CDR1 WNHNN and CDR2 SYGVQD (reference sequence). This CDR3 has 15 residues. The V segment lost 10 bases and the J segment 2 bases; nucleotides outside the gene matches: 14. CDR3 protein: CATREGQDGPYEQYF. The CDR3 region has the DNA TGCGCCACCAGGGAAGGACAGGACGGTCCCTACGAGCAGTACTTC.

This chain joins TRBV11-2 and TRBJ1-5; D not certain. The CDR3 contains 19 residues. Deletions cut 3 bases from V and 0 bases from J, with 21 bases between. Germline-derived CDR1 and CDR2 are SGHAT and FQNNGV. The DNA for the CDR3 is TGTGCCAGCAGCTTCAACGCGGGTCAGACCGGGTATAGCAATCAGCCCCAGCATTTT. Its translation: CASSFNAGQTGYSNQPQHF.

The V call is TRBV10-3, the J call TRBJ1-3; TRBD1 might be the D (6 bases). This CDR3 is 14 amino acids long. The germline gives CDR1 ENHRY, CDR2 SYGVKD. Trimming removed 4 bases from V and 4 bases from J, with 11 bases in between. In DNA, the CDR3 is TGTGCCATCAGTGCTCAGGGGACAGGAAACACCATATATTTT. Encoded protein: CAISAQGTGNTIYF.